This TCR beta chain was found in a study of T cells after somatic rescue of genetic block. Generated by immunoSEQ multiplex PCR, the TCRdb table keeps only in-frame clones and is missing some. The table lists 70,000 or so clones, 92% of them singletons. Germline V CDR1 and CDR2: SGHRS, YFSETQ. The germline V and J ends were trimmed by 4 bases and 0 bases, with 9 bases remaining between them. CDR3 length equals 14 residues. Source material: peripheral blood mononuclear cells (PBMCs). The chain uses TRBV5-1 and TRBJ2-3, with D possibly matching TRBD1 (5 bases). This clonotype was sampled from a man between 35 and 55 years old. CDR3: CASSPAGSTDTQYF. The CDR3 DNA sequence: TGCGCCAGCAGCCCGGCAGGGAGCACAGATACGCAGTATTTT.